Listed below are T cell receptor beta chains from one sample, sequenced in a study of Graves' ophthalmopathy and Graves' hyperthyroidism. TCRdb used MiXCR to reprocess the multiplex PCR reads, holding one entry per CDR3 protein. The sample holds 600,000 to 950,000 distinct CDR3 sequences, roughly 40% seen once. Sample: peripheral blood. Receptors were obtained from an adult man with Graves' ophthalmopathy. Each CDR3 is given with its conserved first and last residue. The order of the fields is clone size, V gene, J gene, D gene, CDR3 DNA, CDR3 protein. A D gene is named only where the DNA matches it firmly. Clone size, where shown, is once, few, many, or a class for clones that have expanded.

>few|TRBV7-9|TRBJ1-1|NA
TGTGCCAGCAGCTTTGAAGCCCCCACTGAAGCTTTCTTT
CASSFEAPTEAFF
>many|TRBV10-3|TRBJ1-1|NA
TGTGCCATCAGTGAGGTATCGGTCAGGGGCACTGAAGCTTTCTTT
CAISEVSVRGTEAFF
>NA|TRBV24-1|TRBJ1-5|NA
TGTGCCAGCAGTTTAGGGGACGGGCATAGCAATCAGCCCCAGCATTTT
CASSLGDGHSNQPQHF
>few|TRBV9|TRBJ2-5|TRBD2
TGTGCCAGCAGCGTAGGAACCGGGACTAGCGGGAGGTACCAAGAGACCCAGTACTTC
CASSVGTGTSGRYQETQYF
>NA|TRBV25-1|TRBJ2-2|NA
TGTGCCAGCAGCCCTGACGTCGCGAACACCGGGGAGCTGTTTTTT
CASSPDVANTGELFF
>NA|TRBV10-2|TRBJ2-7|NA
TGTGCCAGCAGTAAGGGACGCCGGGTCGGGTACGAGCAGTACTTC
CASSKGRRVGYEQYF
>few|TRBV9|TRBJ1-5|NA
TGTGCCAGCAGCAACGTCCCTGAAGGGTGCTGTTTATCTCAGCCCCAGCATTTT
CASSNVPEGCCLSQPQHF
>many|TRBV2|TRBJ1-1|TRBD1
TGTGCCAGCCAAGTAAGGACAGGGTTGAGTGAAGCTTTCTTT
CASQVRTGLSEAFF
>NA|TRBV7-9|TRBJ2-3|NA
TGTGCCAGCAGCCCGGGTCTCCACGCAGATACGCAGTATTTT
CASSPGLHADTQYF
>NA|TRBV12-3/TRBV12-4|TRBJ1-1|TRBD1
TGTGCCAGCACCATTAGAGGGGGCGCCTCTGAAGCTTTCTTT
CASTIRGGASEAFF
>many|TRBV10-3|TRBJ1-5|TRBD1
TGTGCCAGCAGACAGGGGGCCCAGCCCCAGCATTTT
CASRQGAQPQHF
>NA|TRBV2|TRBJ2-7|NA
TGTACCAGCAGTGAGGTACAGCTTACCTACGAGCAGTACTTC
CTSSEVQLTYEQYF
>NA|TRBV2|TRBJ2-7|NA
TGTGCCAGCCGAGACAACCCGAACACCTACGAGCAGTACTTC
CASRDNPNTYEQYF
>NA|TRBV12-3/TRBV12-4|TRBJ1-1|NA
TGTGCCAGCAGCGCGGCTTATAACACTGAAGCTTTCTTT
CASSAAYNTEAFF
>NA|TRBV6-1|TRBJ2-5|NA
TGTGCCAGCAGTTACGGAGGGGGAAAGGAGACCCAGTACTTC
CASSYGGGKETQYF
>few|TRBV7-2|TRBJ2-7|TRBD2
TGTGCCAGCAGCCCCCGGCGGGGGGGCGCTTCTACCCACGAGCAGTACTTC
CASSPRRGGASTHEQYF
>NA|TRBV11-2|TRBJ1-2|NA
TGTGCCAGTAGTATACGGGCAGGGGCGGCTAACTATGGCTACACCTTC
CASSIRAGAANYGYTF
>few|TRBV6-2/TRBV6-3|TRBJ1-1|TRBD1
TGTGCCAGCAGTTACTCTGTCCCGGGACAGGGGGCAGAGACTGAAGCTTTCTTT
CASSYSVPGQGAETEAFF
>many|TRBV7-3|TRBJ1-1|NA
TGTGCCAGCAGCTTTTATGAGAACACTGAAGCTTTCTTT
CASSFYENTEAFF
>NA|TRBV2|TRBJ2-7|NA
TGTGCCAGCGCGACAGTAAACGCCTACGAGCAGTACTTC
CASATVNAYEQYF
>many|TRBV10-3|TRBJ2-7|TRBD1
TGTGCCACCGGGGACAGTCCCTACGAGCAGTACTTC
CATGDSPYEQYF
>few|TRBV9|TRBJ2-7|NA
TGTGCCAGCAGCGTAGGTGGGGCCCCCACCACCTACGAGCAGTACTTC
CASSVGGAPTTYEQYF
>NA|TRBV10-1|TRBJ2-7|NA
TGCGCCAGCAGTGAGCCGGGGGTTAGCTCCTACGAGCAGTACTTC
CASSEPGVSSYEQYF
>many|TRBV10-1|TRBJ2-7|NA
TGCGCCAGCAGTAAACAAGACAGGAGCCACGAGCAGTACTTC
CASSKQDRSHEQYF
>NA|TRBV11-2|TRBJ2-5|TRBD2
TGTGCCAGCAGCCTGAACCGACTAGCGGAAAGCCAAGAGACCCAGTACTTC
CASSLNRLAESQETQYF
>NA|TRBV7-3|TRBJ2-7|NA
TGTGCCAGCGGCCCCGACACCGGGGGCTCAGGAGAGCAGTACTTC
CASGPDTGGSGEQYF